This T cell receptor (beta chain) was identified in a study of T cells after yellow fever vaccination. TCRdb re-called the 5' RACE reads with MiXCR, one entry per CDR3 protein. The sample has about 580,000 distinct CDR3 sequences, roughly 17% seen once. Study findings and constraints: When the response was secondary, it was weaker but reached its peak faster, day 5 versus 15. Researchers noted that a small share of clonotypes showed up in both CD4 and CD8 compartments. Post-booster reappearance was seen for most primary-vaccination clones (about 96% CD4, around 90% CD8).

This clonotype was detected only a few times. What it recognizes is unknown. This receptor was obtained from a man in his late teens or twenties who received the YFV17D yellow fever vaccine. The source was PBMCs, collected about 5 days after the first yellow fever vaccination.

CDR3 sequence (DNA): TGTGCCAGCAGCGTAGGGCCGGGAGAGACCCAGTACTTC. Its translation: CASSVGPGETQYF. The V and J genes are TRBV9 and TRBJ2-5; D unclear. This CDR3 is 13 amino acids long. Trimming removed 0 bases from V and 4 bases from J, with 7 bases in between. Germline assignment: CDR1 SGDLS and CDR2 YYNGEE.